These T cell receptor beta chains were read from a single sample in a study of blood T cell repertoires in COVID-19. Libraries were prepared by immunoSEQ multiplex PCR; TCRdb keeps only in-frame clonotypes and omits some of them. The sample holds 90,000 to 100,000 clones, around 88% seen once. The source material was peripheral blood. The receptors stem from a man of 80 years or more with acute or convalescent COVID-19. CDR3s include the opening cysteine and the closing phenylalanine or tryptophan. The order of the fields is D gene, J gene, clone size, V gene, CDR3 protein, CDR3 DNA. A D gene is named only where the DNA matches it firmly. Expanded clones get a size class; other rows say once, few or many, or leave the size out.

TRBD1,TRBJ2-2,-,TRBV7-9,CASSWGPTGDWTGELFF,TGTGCCAGCAGCTGGGGTCCCACAGGGGATTGGACCGGGGAGCTGTTTTTT
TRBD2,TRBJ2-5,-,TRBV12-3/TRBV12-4,CASTLLAAETQYF,TGTGCCAGCACTCTACTAGCGGCTGAGACCCAGTACTTC
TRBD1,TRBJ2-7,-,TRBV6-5,CATLGDSSYEQYF,TGTGCCACCCTGGGGGACAGCTCCTACGAGCAGTACTTC
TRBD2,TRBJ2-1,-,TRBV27,CASSYSRTSGRAGEQFF,TGTGCCAGCAGTTACTCGCGGACTAGCGGGAGGGCCGGGGAGCAGTTCTTC
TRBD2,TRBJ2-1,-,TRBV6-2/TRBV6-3,CASSYVLAGEGLFF,TGTGCCAGCAGTTATGTGCTAGCGGGGGAAGGGTTGTTCTTC
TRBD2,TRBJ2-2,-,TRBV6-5,CASSLAGNTGELFF,TGTGCCAGCAGTCTAGCGGGGAACACCGGGGAGCTGTTTTTT
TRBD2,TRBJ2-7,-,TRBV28,CASSFPSAFGGRAYEQYF,TGTGCCAGCAGTTTTCCCTCAGCTTTCGGCGGGAGGGCCTACGAGCAGTACTTC
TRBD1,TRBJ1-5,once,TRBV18,CASSPRDSDNQPQHF,TGTGCCAGCTCACCAAGGGACAGCGACAATCAGCCCCAGCATTTT
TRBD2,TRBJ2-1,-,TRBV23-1,CASSLGTSPYEKPKTEQFF,TGCGCCAGCAGCCTCGGGACTAGCCCCTACGAAAAACCAAAAACGGAGCAGTTCTTC
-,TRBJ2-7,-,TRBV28,CASSSPFLYEQYF,TGTGCCAGCAGTTCCCCCTTCCTATACGAGCAGTACTTC